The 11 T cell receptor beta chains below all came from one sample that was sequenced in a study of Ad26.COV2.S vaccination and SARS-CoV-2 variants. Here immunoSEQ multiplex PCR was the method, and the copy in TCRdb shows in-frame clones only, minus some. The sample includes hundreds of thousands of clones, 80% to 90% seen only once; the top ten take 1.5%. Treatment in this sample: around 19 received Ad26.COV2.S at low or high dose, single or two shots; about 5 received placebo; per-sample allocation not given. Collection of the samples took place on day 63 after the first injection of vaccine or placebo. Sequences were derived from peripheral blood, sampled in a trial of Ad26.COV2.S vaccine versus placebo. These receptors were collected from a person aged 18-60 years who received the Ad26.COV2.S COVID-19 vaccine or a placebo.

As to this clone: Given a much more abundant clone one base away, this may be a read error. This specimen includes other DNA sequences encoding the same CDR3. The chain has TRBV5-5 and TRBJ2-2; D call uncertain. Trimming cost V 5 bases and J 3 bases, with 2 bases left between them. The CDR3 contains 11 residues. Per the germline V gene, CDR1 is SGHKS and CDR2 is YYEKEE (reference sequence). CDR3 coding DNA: TGTGCCAGCAGTTACACCGGGGAGCTGTTTTTT. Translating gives CASSYTGELFF.

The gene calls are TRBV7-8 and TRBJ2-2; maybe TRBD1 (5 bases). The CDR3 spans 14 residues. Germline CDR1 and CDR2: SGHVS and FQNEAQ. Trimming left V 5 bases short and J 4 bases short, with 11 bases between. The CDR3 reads CASSATGSTGELFF. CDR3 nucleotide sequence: TGTGCCAGCAGCGCTACAGGATCCACCGGGGAGCTGTTTTTT.

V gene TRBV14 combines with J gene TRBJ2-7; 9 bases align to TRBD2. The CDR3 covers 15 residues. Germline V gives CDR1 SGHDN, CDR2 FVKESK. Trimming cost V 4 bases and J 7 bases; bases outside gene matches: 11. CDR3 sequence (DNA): TGTGCCAGCAGCCCCACTAGCGGGCAGACAGGGGAGCAGTACTTC. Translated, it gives CASSPTSGQTGEQYF.

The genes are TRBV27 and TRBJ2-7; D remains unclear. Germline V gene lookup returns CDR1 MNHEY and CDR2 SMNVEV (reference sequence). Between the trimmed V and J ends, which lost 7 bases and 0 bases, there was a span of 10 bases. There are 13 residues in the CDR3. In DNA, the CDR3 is TGTGCCAGCACCCCGGGCGGCTCCTACGAGCAGTACTTC. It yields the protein CASTPGGSYEQYF.

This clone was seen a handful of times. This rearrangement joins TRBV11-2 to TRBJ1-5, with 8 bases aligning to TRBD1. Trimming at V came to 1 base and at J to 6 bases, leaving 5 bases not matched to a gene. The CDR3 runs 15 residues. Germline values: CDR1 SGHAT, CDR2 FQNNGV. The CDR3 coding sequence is TGTGCCAGCAGCTTAGGCCCAGGGGGCAGTCAGCCCCAGCATTTT. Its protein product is CASSLGPGGSQPQHF.

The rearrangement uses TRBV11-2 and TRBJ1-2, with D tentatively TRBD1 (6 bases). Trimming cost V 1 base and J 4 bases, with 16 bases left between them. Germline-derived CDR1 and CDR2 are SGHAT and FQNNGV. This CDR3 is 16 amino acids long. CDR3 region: CASSLGGQDSIYGYTF. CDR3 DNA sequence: TGTGCCAGCAGCTTAGGGGGGCAGGACAGTATCTATGGCTACACCTTC. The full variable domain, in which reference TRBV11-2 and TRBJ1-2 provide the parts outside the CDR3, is EAGVAQSPRYKIIEKRQSVAFWCNPISGHATLYWYQQILGQGPKLLIQFQNNGVVDDSQLPKDRFSAERLKGVDSTLKIQPAKLEDSAVYLCASSLGGQDSIYGYTFGSGTRLTVV.

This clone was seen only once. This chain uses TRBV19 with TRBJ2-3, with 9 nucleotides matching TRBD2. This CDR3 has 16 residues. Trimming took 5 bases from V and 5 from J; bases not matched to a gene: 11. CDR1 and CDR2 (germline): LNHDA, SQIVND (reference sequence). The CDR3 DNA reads TGTGCCAGTAGTGGGTACCCAGCGGGAGGACAAGATACGCAGTATTTT. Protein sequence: CASSGYPAGGQDTQYF.

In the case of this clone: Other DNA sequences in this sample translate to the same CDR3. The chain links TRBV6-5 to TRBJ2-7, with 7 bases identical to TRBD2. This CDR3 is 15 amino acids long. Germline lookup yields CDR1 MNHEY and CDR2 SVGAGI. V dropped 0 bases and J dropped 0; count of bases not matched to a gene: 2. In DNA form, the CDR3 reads TGTGCCAGCAGTTACTCTGGCGGGAGCTCCTACGAGCAGTACTTC. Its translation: CASSYSGGSSYEQYF.

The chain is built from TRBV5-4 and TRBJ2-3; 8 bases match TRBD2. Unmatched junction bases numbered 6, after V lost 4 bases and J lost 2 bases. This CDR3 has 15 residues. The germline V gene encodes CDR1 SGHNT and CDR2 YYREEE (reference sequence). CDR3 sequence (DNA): TGTGCCAGCAGCCGGAGCGGGAGTCCCACAGATACGCAGTATTTT. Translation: CASSRSGSPTDTQYF.

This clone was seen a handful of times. CDR3 nucleotide sequence: TGCGCCAGCAGCCCGGGACAGGGCCTATCAAATGAGCAGTTCTTC. Its translation: CASSPGQGLSNEQFF. The chain carries TRBV5-1 and TRBJ2-1, with TRBD1 identical over 9 bases. In germline, CDR1 is SGHRS, CDR2 YFSETQ. J gave up 7 bases and V 4 bases, and 9 bases lay outside the gene matches. CDR3 size: 15 residues.

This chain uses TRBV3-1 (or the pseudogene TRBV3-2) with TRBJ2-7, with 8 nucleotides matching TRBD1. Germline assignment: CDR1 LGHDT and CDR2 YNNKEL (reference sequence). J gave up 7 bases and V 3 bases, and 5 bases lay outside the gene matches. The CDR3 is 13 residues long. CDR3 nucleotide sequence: TGTGCCAGCAGCCACACAGGGGGTCGAGAGCAGTACTTC. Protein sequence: CASSHTGGREQYF.